This paragraph covers one T cell receptor (beta chain) sequence. The data are from a study of identifying expanded T cells in peripheral blood. Collection occurred without any documented infections or immune events in donors. Clones were read by immunoSEQ multiplex PCR, and TCRdb kept only the in-frame ones, dropping some. The sample has about 85,000 clones; 75% to 90% are singletons. V shed 4 bases and J 1 base; nucleotides not matched to a gene: 5. CDR1 is SGHNT, CDR2 YYREEE, per germline (reference sequence). The CDR3 sequence is 15 residues long. The receptor was derived from a person between 18 and 70 years old in good health. The sequencing sample was made of blood. V and J are TRBV5-4 and TRBJ2-5, with TRBD1 matching over 9 bases. The CDR3 nucleotides are TGTGCCAGCAGCCTGGACAGGGGTTTCCAAGAGACCCAGTACTTC. This codes for CASSLDRGFQETQYF.